The rows below give T cell receptor beta chains drawn from one sample of a study of control samples from healthy donors and cancer patients. Profiled with immunoSEQ multiplex PCR; TCRdb holds only in-frame clones, not every one. The sample has 150,000 or so clones; 85% to 95% are singletons. The specimen sequenced was blood. Receptors were obtained from a middle-aged man in good health. The CDR3 runs from the conserved cysteine through the conserved F or W. A D gene is named only where the DNA matches it firmly. Expanded clones get a size class; other rows say once, few or many, or leave the size out.

TRBD2 | TRBJ2-1 | TRBV5-4 | - | TGTGCCAGCAGCTGGGGGGGTAGCGGGATCGATGAGCAGTTCTTC | CASSWGGSGIDEQFF
TRBD2 | TRBJ2-5 | TRBV11-2 | - | TGTGCCAGCAGATCTCTAGCGGCCCAGACCCAGTACTTC | CASRSLAAQTQYF
- | TRBJ2-5 | TRBV24-1 | - | TGTGCCACCAGTGACAGGGGATCGTTCAAAGAGACCCAGTACTTC | CATSDRGSFKETQYF
TRBD2 | TRBJ2-3 | TRBV9 | - | TGTGCCAGCAGCCCTCAGGGACTAGCGGGAGCCACAGATACGCAGTATTTT | CASSPQGLAGATDTQYF
TRBD2 | TRBJ2-1 | TRBV5-1 | - | TGCGCCAGCAGCTTGGCACTAGCGGGAGGGCCAGGAACTAATGAGCAGTTCTTC | CASSLALAGGPGTNEQFF
TRBD1 | TRBJ2-4 | TRBV28 | - | TGTGCCAGCACTGACAGGGTGAAGGACATTCAGTACTTC | CASTDRVKDIQYF
TRBD1 | TRBJ1-2 | TRBV5-5 | - | TGTGCCAGCAGCCCCCAGGGGGGGTTTAATGGCTACACCTTC | CASSPQGGFNGYTF
TRBD2 | TRBJ2-4 | TRBV2 | - | TGTGCCAGCAGAACCGATCCAGGGACTAGCGGGAGTTGGGAGTCCAAAAACATTCAGTACTTC | CASRTDPGTSGSWESKNIQYF
TRBD2 | TRBJ2-1 | TRBV4-1 | - | TGCGCCAGCAGCCAAGATAGAGGTAGCGGGAGTCTCTACAATGAGCAGTTCTTC | CASSQDRGSGSLYNEQFF
TRBD1 | TRBJ2-7 | TRBV18 | once | TGTGCCAGCTCCCCGGGACAGGGGGAGCAGTACTTC | CASSPGQGEQYF
- | TRBJ1-5 | TRBV6-1 | once | TGTGCCAGCAGTGAAGGGTCAGGGGCTCAGCCCCAGCATTTT | CASSEGSGAQPQHF
- | TRBJ1-2 | TRBV19 | - | TGTGCCAGTAGTTTTCTCGGGGCACAAGACTATGGCTACACCTTC | CASSFLGAQDYGYTF
TRBD1 | TRBJ2-7 | TRBV11-2 | - | TGTGCCAGCAGCCCCGGGGGCGGGACAGGGTACTCCTACGAGCAGTACTTC | CASSPGGGTGYSYEQYF
- | TRBJ2-4 | TRBV3-1/TRBV3-2 | - | TGTGCCAGCAGCCAAGGGGTCAGGGCCAAAAACATTCAGTACTTC | CASSQGVRAKNIQYF
TRBD2 | TRBJ2-1 | TRBV7-9 | - | TGTGCCAGCAGCTTCCTCTCGGGCGGGAGGTCTTCTTACAATGAGCAGTTCTTC | CASSFLSGGRSSYNEQFF
TRBD1 | TRBJ2-5 | TRBV2 | - | TGTGCCAGCGGGGACAGGGGGCGCCGGGAGACCCAGTACTTC | CASGDRGRRETQYF
- | TRBJ1-3 | TRBV4-1 | few | TGCGCCAGCAGCCAAGGGGTAGTGGGAAGAAACACCATATATTTT | CASSQGVVGRNTIYF
- | TRBJ1-1 | TRBV6-1 | - | TGTGCCAGCAGTTCCACAGGCGCCGGGGCTGAAGCTTTCTTT | CASSSTGAGAEAFF
TRBD1 | TRBJ1-2 | TRBV28 | - | TGTGCCAGCACCCTACGAGGGGGCGCAAGCTATGGCTACACCTTC | CASTLRGGASYGYTF
TRBD1 | TRBJ1-3 | TRBV3-1/TRBV3-2 | few | TGTGCCAGCAGACAAGCAGGGGGGACTAATCGAAACACCATATATTTT | CASRQAGGTNRNTIYF
- | TRBJ2-7 | TRBV18 | - | TGTGCCAGCTCCTCTCTACGCCCGGGATCCTGGGGGGACGAGCAGTACTTC | CASSSLRPGSWGDEQYF
TRBD1 | TRBJ1-2 | TRBV28 | - | TGTGCCAGCAGTTTAAGGTACAGGGGGGGCGGCTACACCTTC | CASSLRYRGGGYTF
- | TRBJ2-1 | TRBV28 | - | TGTGCCAGCAGTTTAGGTTCGGCGGATGAGCAGTTCTTC | CASSLGSADEQFF
- | TRBJ2-7 | TRBV19 | - | TGTGCCAGTAGCGACAGCTACGAGCAGTACTTC | CASSDSYEQYF
TRBD1 | TRBJ2-3 | TRBV4-2 | - | TGTGCCAGCAGCCAAGATGGGACAGGGGGCAGCGCAGATACGCAGTATTTT | CASSQDGTGGSADTQYF
- | TRBJ1-1 | TRBV10-1 | - | TGCGCCAGCAGCGAAGCCCCGGGTATCCCTGAAGCTTTCTTT | CASSEAPGIPEAFF